This is a list of T cell receptor beta chains from one sample in a study of blood T cell repertoires in COVID-19. The protocol was immunoSEQ multiplex PCR, while the TCRdb copy is restricted to in-frame clones and leaves out a portion. In the table there are 200,000 to 250,000 clones, 65% to 90% of which are singletons. The material sequenced was peripheral blood. These receptors originate from a woman in her 70s with COVID-19, enrolled during active disease. Both conserved end residues are part of each CDR3. The order of the fields is D gene, clone size, CDR3 length, J gene, V gene, CDR3 protein, CDR3 DNA. D genes are given only for firm matches. The listing skips clone size in some rows; elsewhere it reads once, few, many or a size class.

TRBD1 - 15 TRBJ1-5 TRBV7-2 CASNPGQAYNQPQHF TGTGCCAGCAACCCGGGACAGGCCTACAATCAGCCCCAGCATTTT
- few 16 TRBJ1-1 TRBV6-2/TRBV6-3 CASSPVASYRVTEAFF TGTGCCAGCAGCCCGGTCGCAAGTTACAGGGTCACTGAAGCTTTCTTT
TRBD1 - 16 TRBJ2-3 TRBV19 CASSRQGQIRTDTQYF TGTGCCAGTAGTAGACAGGGACAAATTCGGACAGATACGCAGTATTTT
- - 16 TRBJ1-3 TRBV19 CASSIPGIPSGNTIYF TGTGCCAGTAGTATACCGGGAATCCCCTCTGGAAACACCATATATTTT
- few 16 TRBJ1-6 TRBV7-2 CASSLEGGSYNSPLHF TGTGCCAGCAGCTTAGAGGGGGGGTCCTATAATTCACCCCTCCACTTT
- - 14 TRBJ1-3 TRBV15 CATSRDLTGNTIYF TGTGCCACCAGCAGAGATTTAACAGGAAACACCATATATTTT
- few 14 TRBJ1-3 TRBV30 CAWSVTGSGNTIYF TGTGCCTGGAGTGTGACCGGTAGCGGAAACACCATATATTTT
TRBD1 - 17 TRBJ1-1 TRBV19 CASSPPGQGARYTEAFF TGTGCCAGTAGCCCACCGGGACAGGGGGCGCGGTACACTGAAGCTTTCTTT
TRBD1 many 14 TRBJ1-3 TRBV5-6 CASRSRDRGNTIYF TGTGCCAGCAGATCTCGGGACAGGGGAAACACCATATATTTT
TRBD1 - 13 TRBJ1-2 TRBV29-1 CSVGTAASYGYTF TGCAGCGTCGGGACAGCCGCCAGCTATGGCTACACCTTC
TRBD1 few 15 TRBJ1-6 TRBV18 CASSPGQGYNSPLHF TGTGCCAGCTCACCGGGACAGGGGTATAATTCACCCCTCCACTTT
- - 15 TRBJ2-7 TRBV9 CASSVGGMGSYEQYF TGTGCCAGCAGCGTCGGCGGGATGGGGTCCTACGAGCAGTACTTC
TRBD1 - 14 TRBJ1-6 TRBV27 CASSSGTVNSPLHF TGTGCCAGCAGCTCCGGGACAGTTAATTCACCCCTCCACTTT
TRBD1 - 14 TRBJ1-4 TRBV6-5 CASSRTGVNEKLFF TGTGCCAGCAGCAGGACAGGGGTTAATGAAAAACTGTTTTTT
- - 15 TRBJ2-2 TRBV4-3 CASSQGSRDTGELFF TGCGCCAGCAGCCAAGGGAGCAGGGACACCGGGGAGCTGTTTTTT
TRBD1 - 13 TRBJ1-1 TRBV4-2 CASSPRGTGEAFF TGTGCCAGCAGCCCCCGGGGGACAGGCGAAGCTTTCTTT
- - 15 TRBJ1-1 TRBV19 CASSIGGAPDTEAFF TGTGCCAGTAGTATTGGGGGGGCGCCGGACACTGAAGCTTTCTTT
TRBD1 few 15 TRBJ2-1 TRBV10-3 CAISPRDRPYNEQFF TGTGCCATCAGCCCCCGGGACAGACCTTACAATGAGCAGTTCTTC
TRBD1 - 15 TRBJ1-6 TRBV5-1 CASCRDSVNNSPLHF TGCGCCAGTTGCCGGGACAGCGTCAATAATTCACCCCTCCACTTT
TRBD2 - 15 TRBJ2-1 TRBV5-8 CASSSGTSGYNEQFF TGTGCCAGCAGTTCCGGGACTAGCGGATACAATGAGCAGTTCTTC
- - 14 TRBJ1-5 TRBV3-1/TRBV3-2 CASSQGSGDQPQHF TGTGCCAGCAGCCAAGGAAGCGGAGATCAGCCCCAGCATTTT
TRBD1 few 15 TRBJ1-4 TRBV5-1 CASSLGADRGEKLFF TGCGCCAGCAGCTTAGGGGCGGACAGGGGCGAAAAACTGTTTTTT
- few 16 TRBJ1-6 TRBV9 CASSVGPGGAESPLHF TGTGCCAGCAGCGTAGGTCCGGGGGGCGCCGAGTCACCCCTCCACTTT
- - 18 TRBJ2-6 TRBV7-5 CARRPRGTEISGANVLTF TGTGCCAGAAGACCCAGGGGGACAGAGATCTCTGGGGCCAACGTCCTGACTTTC
- - 16 TRBJ1-4 TRBV15 CATSGGRTATNEKLFF TGTGCCACCAGCGGTGGGAGAACTGCAACTAATGAAAAACTGTTTTTT
- once 13 TRBJ2-5 TRBV19 CASRTRGQETQYF TGTGCCAGTAGAACACGAGGCCAAGAGACCCAGTACTTC